The 3 T cell receptor beta chains below all came from one sample that was sequenced in a study of CD8+ T cells in alopecia areata (dated by TCRdb to the late 2010s). The method was the immunoSEQ multiplex PCR assay. For TCR sequencing, RNA was extracted from every sample and reverse transcribed into cDNA to serve as template. The immuneACCESS repertoire file appears here via TCRdb, limited to in-frame rearrangements. These files lack a portion of the clones; in checked studies, under half of the deficit traces to unresolved V genes, and the cause of the others is not known. The sample contains 150,000 to 200,000 clones, about 60% of them found a single time. The top ten hold approximately 15% of the sample. According to the study, the label for this sample's time point signals: 24 weeks on oral tofacitinib. In the paper's terms, the treatment or condition label means: oral pan-JAK inhibitor, 5-10 mg twice daily.

The specimen comprised CD4+ T cells sorted from blood, sampled at week 24, from a patient treated with tofacitinib. The receptors were gathered from a human donor with alopecia areata.

The gene calls are TRBV5-6 and TRBJ1-2; 7 bases line up with TRBD1. There are 15 residues in the CDR3. Germline V CDR1 and CDR2: SGHDT, YYEEEE. Trimming took 1 base from V and 7 from J; bases not matched to a gene: 10. The CDR3 is CASSLSLTGKSGYTF. The CDR3 region has the DNA TGTGCCAGCAGCTTGTCTCTGACAGGGAAGAGTGGCTACACCTTC.

This clone was counted only a few times. The gene calls are TRBV25-1 and TRBJ1-2; TRBD1 might be the D (6 bases). Per germline, CDR1 MGHDK and CDR2 SYGVNS. This CDR3 is built from 13 residues. Trimming pared 3 bases from V and 10 bases from J, leaving 15 bases between. CDR3 DNA sequence: TGTGCCAGCAGTGACTTCGTAGGGGGGCCCTACACCTTC. Encoded protein: CASSDFVGGPYTF.

DNA of the CDR3: TGTGCCAGCAGCTTCTTGGGGCCTAATGAAAAACTGTTTTTT. Protein: CASSFLGPNEKLFF. J is TRBJ1-4 and V is TRBV7-8; the D gene is possibly TRBD1 (5 bases). From germline, CDR1 is SGHVS and CDR2 FQNEAQ. The CDR3 has 14 amino acids. The ends were cut back, 3 bases at V and 3 bases at J, with 8 bases in the middle.